A selection of T cell receptor beta chains follows, all from one sample in a study of early T cells in non-severe SARS-CoV-2 infection. Each CDR3 protein gets one entry after TCRdb re-called the 5' RACE reads with MiXCR. In the table there are about 39,000 distinct CDR3 sequences, 4.5% to 5% of which are singletons. The sequencing sample was made of whole blood. The receptor source for this set is an adult who was a healthcare worker with PCR-confirmed SARS-CoV-2 infection or an uninfected control (not recorded which). The CDR3 runs from the conserved cysteine through the conserved F or W. D genes are given only for firm matches. Part of the rows lack a size; the others show once, few, many or a class for expanded clones.

clone size	V gene	J gene	CDR3 length	D gene	CDR3 DNA	CDR3 protein
many	TRBV7-2	TRBJ2-7	12	-	TGTGCCAGCAGCCCGAGATTCAGCGAGCAGTACTTC	CASSPRFSEQYF
once	TRBV2	TRBJ2-2	14	-	TGTGCCAGCAGCCGCGACGGGAACACCGGGGAGCTGTTTTTT	CASSRDGNTGELFF
many	TRBV18	TRBJ1-2	14	-	TGTGCCAGCTCTGCGTCGGGCCCACAAGGGGGCTACACCTTC	CASSASGPQGGYTF
many	TRBV11-2	TRBJ1-1	13	TRBD1	TGTGCCAGCAGAACAGGGGGCGCGGTTGAAGCTTTCTTT	CASRTGGAVEAFF
few	TRBV5-1	TRBJ2-3	16	TRBD2	TGCGCCAGCAGCCAGACTAGCGGGAGCATCCCAGATACGCAGTATTTT	CASSQTSGSIPDTQYF
many	TRBV3-1	TRBJ1-1	13	-	TGTGCCAGCAGCCCCGACAGGTACACTGAAGCTTTCTTT	CASSPDRYTEAFF
many	TRBV18	TRBJ1-5	13	-	TGTGCCAGCTCACCAGAACTCTATCAGCCCCAGCATTTT	CASSPELYQPQHF
few	TRBV12-3/TRBV12-4	TRBJ2-1	15	TRBD2	TGTGCCAGCAGGGGCGGGACTAGTATATACAATGAGCAGTTCTTC	CASRGGTSIYNEQFF
many	TRBV5-4	TRBJ1-1	15	TRBD1	TGTGCCAGCAGCTGGACAGGGGGTTTGAACACTGAAGCTTTCTTT	CASSWTGGLNTEAFF
many	TRBV12-3/TRBV12-4	TRBJ1-6	13	-	TGTGCCAGCGGGGAACAGGATGGGGAACCCCTCCACTTT	CASGEQDGEPLHF
many	TRBV7-8	TRBJ2-1	13	-	TGTGCCAGCAGCGCCAGGGCCGGCGGTGAGCAGTTCTTC	CASSARAGGEQFF
-	TRBV20-1	TRBJ2-7	12	-	TGCAGTGCTGGGATAGGGGACTACGAGCAGTACTTC	CSAGIGDYEQYF
-	TRBV15	TRBJ1-1	16	-	TGTGCCACCAGCAGAGATCCCTCGACCTTGAGCACTGAAGCTTTCTTT	CATSRDPSTLSTEAFF
many	TRBV5-1	TRBJ2-5	12	-	TGCGCCAGCAGCCCGTTACAAGAGACCCAGTACTTC	CASSPLQETQYF
-	TRBV6-5	TRBJ2-5	15	-	TGTGCCAGCAGTTACTCGACCGGGTCCGGGGAGACCCAGTACTTC	CASSYSTGSGETQYF
many	TRBV27	TRBJ1-1	16	TRBD1	TGTGCCAGCAGAGGGCTGCACGGTCAGGGGGGCACTGAAGCTTTCTTT	CASRGLHGQGGTEAFF
many	TRBV5-1	TRBJ2-3	12	TRBD2	TGCGCCAGCGTTCCTGGGGGGGTATCACAGTATTTT	CASVPGGVSQYF
few	TRBV7-9	TRBJ1-2	17	TRBD1	TGTGCCAGCAGCTCTATTGCCTCTCGGACAGGCTACTATGGCTACACCTTC	CASSSIASRTGYYGYTF
many	TRBV30	TRBJ1-1	13	TRBD1	TGTGCCTGTCAGGGGGCCTCGAACACTGAAGCTTTCTTT	CACQGASNTEAFF
-	TRBV5-4	TRBJ2-5	14	-	TGTGCCAGCAGCTTGTACAGTCTTCAAGAGACCCAGTACTTC	CASSLYSLQETQYF
many	TRBV28	TRBJ1-2	12	-	TGTGCCAGCGGGACGGTTTACTATGGCTACACCTTC	CASGTVYYGYTF
-	TRBV7-9	TRBJ1-1	13	-	TGTGCCAGCAGCTTAGAAGCTGGGGCTGAAGCTTTCTTT	CASSLEAGAEAFF
many	TRBV12-3/TRBV12-4	TRBJ1-1	14	-	TGTGCCAGCAGCCTGGGACATGGAAACACTGAAGCTTTCTTT	CASSLGHGNTEAFF
many	TRBV7-2	TRBJ2-6	16	-	TGTGCCAGCATCCTGGGAGCCTACTCTGGGGCCAACGTCCTGACTTTC	CASILGAYSGANVLTF
many	TRBV18	TRBJ1-6	16	TRBD1	TGTGCCAGCTCTCGGGAGAGACAGGGTGGAAATTCACCCCTCCACTTT	CASSRERQGGNSPLHF
-	TRBV10-1	TRBJ2-5	15	TRBD1	TGCGCCAGCAGTGAGAACAGGGGCTTACTCGAGACCCAGTACTTC	CASSENRGLLETQYF
few	TRBV18	TRBJ2-3	17	TRBD2	TGTGCCAGCTCACCGTCGACTAGCGGGGGAACCACAGATACGCAGTATTTT	CASSPSTSGGTTDTQYF
many	TRBV29-1	TRBJ2-7	12	-	TGCAGCGTTGTTTGGGGGTCCTACGAGCAGTACTTC	CSVVWGSYEQYF
few	TRBV2	TRBJ2-4	15	-	TGTGCCAGCAGTGAAGTGGGGGTAGCCAAAAACATTCAGTACTTC	CASSEVGVAKNIQYF
many	TRBV6-2/TRBV6-3	TRBJ1-1	14	-	TGTGCCAGCAGTTACGCAGGCGGATACACTGAAGCTTTCTTT	CASSYAGGYTEAFF
many	TRBV7-2	TRBJ2-3	14	-	TGTGCCAGCAGCTTTCGAGGCGGGGTGGATACGCAGTATTTT	CASSFRGGVDTQYF
-	TRBV11-2	TRBJ2-5	15	-	TGTGCCAGCAACTATCAAGGATTTAACCAAGAGACCCAGTACTTC	CASNYQGFNQETQYF
-	TRBV9	TRBJ2-2	15	TRBD2	TGTGCCAGCAGCGCAAGAAGCGGGAGTGCCGGGGAGCTGTTTTTT	CASSARSGSAGELFF
few	TRBV13	TRBJ2-7	14	-	TGTGCCAGCAGCCCCAGGACTAACTCCTACGAGCAGTACTTC	CASSPRTNSYEQYF
many	TRBV19	TRBJ2-3	16	TRBD2	TGTGCCAGTAGTGTCACACTAGCGGGAGGCGGAGATACGCAGTATTTT	CASSVTLAGGGDTQYF
-	TRBV7-8	TRBJ2-2	15	-	TGTGCCAGCAGCGAAGTAAGGAAGGACGTCGGGGAGCTGTTTTTT	CASSEVRKDVGELFF
many	TRBV29-1	TRBJ1-1	14	-	TGCAGCGTTCTTCAGTTGAGGGGGAATACTGAAGCTTTCTTT	CSVLQLRGNTEAFF
-	TRBV20-1	TRBJ2-1	10	-	TGCAGTGCCAGAGACAATGAGCAGTTCTTC	CSARDNEQFF
many	TRBV6-2/TRBV6-3	TRBJ1-1	11	-	TGTGCCAGCAGTTACTTGGATAAAGCTTTCTTT	CASSYLDKAFF
many	TRBV18	TRBJ2-1	16	TRBD2	TGTGCCAGCTCACCCCCGAGACTAGCGGGAGCAGGCGAGCAGTTCTTC	CASSPPRLAGAGEQFF
-	TRBV7-9	TRBJ2-2	17	TRBD2	TGTGCCAGCAGCTTAGTCGTCTTCGCGGGGGACACCGGGGAGCTGTTTTTT	CASSLVVFAGDTGELFF
medium-sized	TRBV3-1	TRBJ2-7	15	TRBD1	TGTGCCAGCAGCTCTACGGGACAGGGGGACTACGAGCAGTACTTC	CASSSTGQGDYEQYF
-	TRBV7-2	TRBJ1-4	15	TRBD1	TGTGCCAGCAGCGCCAACCAGGGGGCCAATGAAAAACTGTTTTTT	CASSANQGANEKLFF
-	TRBV25-1	TRBJ2-3	15	-	TGTGCCAGCAGTGAGTACCACGGTGCCACAGATACGCAGTATTTT	CASSEYHGATDTQYF
few	TRBV20-1	TRBJ1-3	14	TRBD1	TGCAGTGCTGCGAACCGGGACAGCGGAAACACCATATATTTT	CSAANRDSGNTIYF
many	TRBV4-3	TRBJ1-1	13	TRBD1	TGCGCCAGCAGCCCCGACAGGGGCGATGAAGCTTTCTTT	CASSPDRGDEAFF
many	TRBV19	TRBJ2-5	15	-	TGTGCCAGTAGTAGCAGGCCCCCCCGGAGGGAGACCCAGTACTTC	CASSSRPPRRETQYF
-	TRBV6-9	TRBJ1-1	13	-	TGTGCCAGCTTGCAAACGGGGCACACTGAAGCTTTCTTT	CASLQTGHTEAFF
many	TRBV19	TRBJ1-5	14	-	TGTGCCAGTAGTATCCCCGGGCAGAATCAGCCCCAGCATTTT	CASSIPGQNQPQHF